The 32 T cell receptor beta chains listed next were all sequenced from one sample in a study of blood T cell repertoires in COVID-19. Clones were read by immunoSEQ multiplex PCR, and TCRdb kept only the in-frame ones, dropping some. Of approximately 260,000 clones listed, 75% to 90% are singletons. Input material: peripheral blood. The origin of the receptors is a woman in her 70s with COVID-19, enrolled during active disease.

The rearrangement uses TRBV21-1 and TRBJ2-7; TRBD1 was called by the table and not checked on the DNA. TRBV21-1 represents a pseudogene. The CDR3 is made up of 15 amino acids. The CDR3 reads CASSYLPDRGNEQYF. In nucleotides, the CDR3 is TGTGCCAGCAGCTACCTCCCCGACAGGGGAAACGAGCAGTACTTC.

The V call is TRBV12-3 or TRBV12-4, the J call TRBJ1-3; D gene ambiguous. CDR3 length equals 13 residues. V was trimmed by 7 bases and J by 4 bases, leaving 11 bases between them. For the CDR3, the DNA is TGTGCCAGCACCAGAACCCCCGGAAACACCATATATTTT. Residues: CASTRTPGNTIYF.

The chain recombines TRBV12-3 or TRBV12-4 with TRBJ1-5, with TRBD1 as a possible D gene (6 bases). This CDR3 is 13 amino acids long. The V and J ends lost 7 bases and 4 bases respectively, with 11 bases between them. The CDR3: CASTPGQNQPQHF. The CDR3 DNA is TGTGCCAGCACCCCGGGACAAAATCAGCCCCAGCATTTT.

The chain joins TRBV6-5 to TRBJ1-3; TRBD1 is a possible D gene (5 bases). The CDR3 covers 14 residues. V shed 6 bases and J shed 0 bases, with 9 bases lying between them. The germline CDR1 and CDR2 sequences are MNHEY and SVGAGI. The CDR3 DNA is TGTGCCAGCAGACCAGGGATCTCTGGAAACACCATATATTTT. Protein product: CASRPGISGNTIYF.

The rearrangement links TRBV6-5 to TRBJ2-5; 12 bases align to TRBD2. Unmatched junction bases numbered 6, after V lost 6 bases and J lost 4 bases. CDR3 length: 15 residues. Germline loops: CDR1 MNHEY, CDR2 SVGAGI. The CDR3 here is CASSQSTSGRETQYF. In nucleotides, the CDR3 is TGTGCCAGCAGCCAATCGACTAGCGGGAGAGAGACCCAGTACTTC.

J is TRBJ2-7 and V is TRBV24-1, with 10 positions matching TRBD1. V lost 10 bases to trimming and J lost 3 bases; unmatched junction nucleotides: 2. Germline lookup yields CDR1 KGHDR and CDR2 SFDVKD. The CDR3 is 12 residues long. CDR3 loop: CATGTGDYEQYF. DNA of the CDR3: TGTGCCACTGGGACAGGGGACTACGAGCAGTACTTC.

The chain has TRBV5-1 and TRBJ2-2, with TRBD1 identical over 10 bases. This CDR3 region has 16 residues. Germline loops: CDR1 SGHRS, CDR2 YFSETQ. The junction had 9 bases not matched to a gene; V was cut back by 5 bases and J by 5 bases. CDR3 bases: TGCGCCAGCAGGCAGACCGGGACAGGGGAGACCGGGGAGCTGTTTTTT. This sequence encodes CASRQTGTGETGELFF.

The chain couples TRBV19 to TRBJ2-3, with TRBD2 matching over 8 bases. This CDR3 region has 14 residues. With V trimmed by 4 bases and J by 3 bases, 3 bases remained unmatched. Germline CDR1 LNHDA, CDR2 SQIVND (reference sequence). Here the CDR3 DNA reads TGTGCCAGTAGTACGACTAGCGTGACAGATACGCAGTATTTT. It is translated as CASSTTSVTDTQYF.

The chain carries TRBV9 and TRBJ2-1, with 7 positions matching TRBD2. Losses at the gene ends were 0 bases for V and 5 bases for J; bases not matched to a gene: 5. This CDR3 region has 15 residues. Germline values: CDR1 SGDLS, CDR2 YYNGEE. DNA for the CDR3: TGTGCCAGCAGCGTAGAGGGCGGGAGTAACAATGAGCAGTTCTTC. It translates to CASSVEGGSNNEQFF.

The rearrangement joins TRBV11-3 to TRBJ2-7; unclear D gene. Trimming stripped 4 bases from V and 4 bases from J, with 11 bases between. The V gene's germline CDR1 is SGHNT and CDR2 YENEEA. The CDR3 has 13 residues. CDR3 residues: CASSSRVRYEQYF. DNA of the CDR3: TGTGCCAGCAGCTCCCGCGTGAGGTACGAGCAGTACTTC.

The chain uses TRBV28 and TRBJ1-4; TRBD1 matches at 10 bases. The CDR3 runs 15 residues. CDR1 is MDHEN and CDR2 is SYDVKM in the germline V gene. J lost 7 bases, V lost 3 bases, and 5 bases had no gene match. The CDR3 reads CASSLADRGREKLFF. The CDR3 DNA reads TGTGCCAGCAGTTTGGCAGACAGGGGGCGTGAAAAACTGTTTTTT.

The chain has TRBV6-5 and TRBJ2-5; 9 bases line up with TRBD1. This CDR3 contains 15 residues. J lost 4 bases, V lost 0 bases, and 3 bases had no gene match. The germline gives CDR1 MNHEY, CDR2 SVGAGI. CDR3 DNA: TGTGCCAGCAGTTACTCGCCGACAGGGGGAGAGACCCAGTACTTC. It translates to CASSYSPTGGETQYF.

The rearrangement links TRBV3-1 (or the pseudogene TRBV3-2) to TRBJ2-7; a possible D gene is TRBD2 (6 bases). Germline V lookup: CDR1 LGHDT, CDR2 YNNKEL (reference sequence). Trimming shortened V by 0 bases and J by 3 bases, and 15 bases separated the two germline ends. This CDR3 comprises 16 residues. This chain's CDR3 is CASSQDLGGRIYEQYF. Here the CDR3 DNA reads TGTGCCAGCAGCCAAGATCTTGGAGGGAGGATCTACGAGCAGTACTTC.

The CDR3 sequence: CASSLVGGEGEKLFF. The CDR3 region has the DNA TGTGCCAGCAGCTTGGTAGGGGGCGAGGGTGAAAAACTGTTTTTT. The rearrangement uses TRBV5-6 and TRBJ1-4, with 7 bases aligning to TRBD1. V dropped 0 bases and J dropped 7; count of bases not matched to a gene: 6. The CDR3 has 15 residues. The germline CDR1 and CDR2 sequences are SGHDT and YYEEEE. The variable domain in full, with the rest retrieved from reference TRBV5-6 and TRBJ1-4, is DAGVTQSPTHLIKTRGQQVTLRCSPKSGHDTVSWYQQALGQGPQFIFQYYEEEERQRGNFPDRFSGHQFPNYSSELNVNALLLGDSALYLCASSLVGGEGEKLFFGSGTQLSVL.

The chain has TRBV29-1 and TRBJ2-6, with D hard to call. The CDR3 loop spans 14 amino acids. Trimming took 5 bases from V and 2 from J, leaving 10 bases between them. Germline V gene data show CDR1 as SQVTM and CDR2 as ANQGSEA. CDR3 nucleotides: TGCAGCGTTTTTACGTCAGCTGGGGCCAACGTCCTGACTTTC. This codes for CSVFTSAGANVLTF.

The chain joins TRBV28 to TRBJ2-7, with 9 bases fitting TRBD2. This CDR3 spans 15 amino acids. J gave up 3 bases and V 4 bases, and 7 bases lay outside the gene matches. The germline CDR1 and CDR2 sequences are MDHEN and SYDVKM. Written as DNA, the CDR3 is TGTGCCAGCAGTTGGCAGGGACTAGCTCGCTACGAGCAGTACTTC. Translated, it gives CASSWQGLARYEQYF.

The rearrangement uses TRBV6-5 and TRBJ1-5; D possibly corresponds to TRBD1 (6 bases). The germline gives CDR1 MNHEY, CDR2 SVGAGI. This CDR3 has 14 residues. Trimming left V 7 bases short and J 0 bases short, with 10 bases between. CDR3 nucleotide sequence: TGTGCCAGCAATACAGGGAATAGCAATCAGCCCCAGCATTTT. It is translated as CASNTGNSNQPQHF.

The chain uses TRBV25-1 and TRBJ2-7; 7 bases fit TRBD2. CDR1 is MGHDK and CDR2 is SYGVNS in the germline V gene. V was clipped by 5 bases and J by 1 base; unmatched bases: 2. This CDR3 is built from 13 residues. CDR3 loop: CASSMGLSYEQYF. Here the CDR3 DNA reads TGTGCCAGCAGTATGGGACTATCCTACGAGCAGTACTTC.

V gene TRBV7-9 combines with J gene TRBJ2-1; possible D gene TRBD2, 5 bases. CDR1 is SEHNR and CDR2 is FQNEAQ in the germline V gene (reference sequence). CDR3 size: 18 residues. With 1 base removed from V and 0 bases from J, the gap between germline ends came to 16 bases. DNA of the CDR3: TGTGCCAGCAGCTTAGACGGGCGTATAGCGACCTCCTACAATGAGCAGTTCTTC. It translates to CASSLDGRIATSYNEQFF.

The V call is TRBV5-1, the J call TRBJ1-2; D is uncertain. CDR3 length: 17 residues. Trimming left V 0 bases short and J 7 bases short, with 22 bases between. From germline, CDR1 is SGHRS and CDR2 YFSETQ. CDR3 protein: CASSLVGTTDRGFGYTF. In DNA, the CDR3 is TGCGCCAGCAGCTTGGTAGGCACCACGGACCGGGGTTTTGGCTACACCTTC.

The chain employs TRBV28 and TRBJ1-1; D might be TRBD1 (6 bases). The CDR3 is 13 residues long. Germline V gene data show CDR1 as MDHEN and CDR2 as SYDVKM. Between the trimmed V and J ends, which lost 3 bases and 4 bases, there was a span of 9 bases. This chain's CDR3 is CASSFGGPTEAFF. CDR3 DNA sequence: TGTGCCAGCAGTTTCGGGGGGCCCACTGAAGCTTTCTTT.

The J gene is TRBJ2-1, the V gene TRBV6-2 or TRBV6-3; TRBD2 matches at 8 bases. V trimming: 6 bases; J trimming: 5 bases; junction bases outside the gene matches: 6. Germline V gene lookup returns CDR1 MNHEY and CDR2 SVGEGT. The CDR3 loop spans 14 amino acids. As DNA, the CDR3 is TGTGCCAGCAGCCCTAAGCGGGAGCACAATGAGCAGTTCTTC. This sequence encodes CASSPKREHNEQFF.

J is TRBJ2-3 and V is TRBV23-1; the D is unclear. TRBV23-1 is marked as an open reading frame, function uncertain. Trimming pared 0 bases from V and 2 bases from J, leaving 15 bases between. The CDR3 sequence is 17 residues long. The CDR3 protein is CASSQSCAYSDTDTQYF. For the CDR3, the DNA is TGCGCCAGCAGTCAATCCTGCGCCTATAGTGACACAGATACGCAGTATTTT.

The chain has TRBV19 and TRBJ2-1, with 7 bases aligning to TRBD2. The CDR3 is 15 residues long. Germline CDR1 reads LNHDA; CDR2 reads SQIVND (reference sequence). Losses at the gene ends were 8 bases for V and 5 bases for J; bases not matched to a gene: 12. The CDR3 sequence: CASQWNREVHNEQFF. The CDR3 bases are TGTGCCAGTCAATGGAACCGGGAGGTACACAATGAGCAGTTCTTC. Together with reference TRBV19 and TRBJ2-1, the CDR3 gives the full variable domain: DGGITQSPKYLFRKEGQNVTLSCEQNLNHDAMYWYRQDPGQGLRLIYYSQIVNDFQKGDIAEGYSVSREKKESFPLTVTSAQKNPTAFYLCASQWNREVHNEQFFGPGTRLTVL.

This chain uses TRBV30 with TRBJ2-7; D gene unclear. V lost 2 bases to trimming and J lost 4 bases, with 12 bases between them. This CDR3 has 13 amino acids. Germline CDR1 and CDR2: GTSNPN and SVGIG (reference sequence). CDR3 nucleotide sequence: TGTGCCTGGAGTCGGCAGGTGGTATACGAGCAGTACTTC. Its protein product is CAWSRQVVYEQYF.

V gene TRBV6-2 or TRBV6-3 combines with J gene TRBJ2-1, with D unclear. V lost 0 bases and J 0 bases, leaving 15 bases between the germline ends. Germline V gives CDR1 MNHEY, CDR2 SVGEGT. This CDR3 region has 18 residues. The DNA of the CDR3 is TGTGCCAGCAGTTACTCGAGGAGTCGGCTGGCCTCCTACAATGAGCAGTTCTTC. It specifies CASSYSRSRLASYNEQFF.

This rearrangement joins TRBV7-2 to TRBJ2-7, with a weak D call TRBD2 (5 bases). Germline V CDR1 and CDR2: SGHTA, FQGNSA. This CDR3 has 15 amino acids. The V gene lost 5 bases and the J gene lost 2 bases, with 16 bases spanning the gap. For the CDR3, the DNA is TGTGCCAGCAGCCCCGCCCCGGCAGCGGCCTACGAGCAGTACTTC. This sequence encodes CASSPAPAAAYEQYF. Variable domain in full (rest from reference TRBV7-2 and TRBJ2-7): GAGVSQSPSNKVTEKGKDVELRCDPISGHTALYWYRQSLGQGLEFLIYFQGNSAPDKSGLPSDRFSAERTGGSVSTLTIQRTQQEDSAVYLCASSPAPAAAYEQYFGPGTRLTVT.

On this clone: Within the sample, other DNA sequences also encode this same CDR3. The gene calls are TRBV5-1 and TRBJ2-1; TRBD2 aligns across 7 bases. Germline lookup yields CDR1 SGHRS and CDR2 YFSETQ. The V gene end was trimmed by 0 bases and the J gene end by 1 base; junction bases not matched to a gene: 1. This CDR3 is built from 15 residues. CDR3 amino acids: CASSLEGGSYNEQFF. In nucleotides, the CDR3 is TGCGCCAGCAGCTTGGAGGGAGGGTCCTACAATGAGCAGTTCTTC.

CDR3 region: CASRRGQASSYNEQFF. In DNA form, the CDR3 reads TGCGCCAGCAGACGCGGACAGGCCAGCTCCTACAATGAGCAGTTCTTC. J is TRBJ2-1 and V is TRBV4-3; 7 bases match TRBD1. This CDR3 is 16 amino acids long. CDR1 is LGHNA, CDR2 YSLEER, per germline. V shed 6 bases, J shed 0 bases, and the junction held 8 bases outside the gene matches.

The chain recombines TRBV19 with TRBJ2-1; TRBD2 matches 7 bases. Germline-derived CDR1 and CDR2 are LNHDA and SQIVND (reference sequence). V gave up 8 bases and J gave up 6 bases; unmatched junction bases: 19. This CDR3 contains 17 residues. The CDR3: CASQSQTGTIGPNEQFF. CDR3 DNA: TGTGCCAGTCAAAGCCAAACTGGGACTATTGGACCCAATGAGCAGTTCTTC.

The rearrangement joins TRBV6-6 to TRBJ1-4, with D unresolved. Germline V gives CDR1 MNHNY, CDR2 SVGAGI (reference sequence). V gave up 0 bases and J gave up 7 bases, with 15 bases separating them. The CDR3 loop spans 16 amino acids. As DNA, the CDR3 is TGTGCCAGCAGTTACTCAAAATCCCCGGGTCTTGAAAAACTGTTTTTT. Amino acids: CASSYSKSPGLEKLFF.

The chain joins TRBV18 to TRBJ1-2; D possibly corresponds to TRBD1 (6 bases). The CDR3 consists of 15 residues. Germline CDR1 and CDR2: KGHSH and LQKENI. Deletions cut 3 bases from V and 1 base from J, with 12 bases between. The CDR3 is CASSPWAGVNYGYTF. In DNA form, the CDR3 reads TGTGCCAGCTCACCTTGGGCAGGGGTTAACTATGGCTACACCTTC.